Listed here is a single TCR beta chain. With 2 bases removed from V and 0 bases from J, the gap between germline ends came to 10 bases. The CDR3 covers 15 residues. Germline CDR1 and CDR2: SGHRS and YFSETQ. This entry comes from a study of blood T cell repertoires in COVID-19. Study-wide context: Samples representing acute and convalescent COVID-19 were sourced from the United States, Italy and Spain.

Original data processing: Estimated nucleated cell counts came from reference gene primer amplification. Only in-frame clones appear in the TCRdb table, and some are missing; sequencing was by immunoSEQ multiplex PCR. The V and J calls and clone size come from that table; D and trimming were worked out from the DNA. The top ten clones hold over 1.5% of a sample with 110,000 to 150,000 clones, roughly 86% of them seen once. This rearrangement joins TRBV5-1 to TRBJ2-3; unclear D gene. Sequencing was performed on peripheral blood. The receptor was isolated from a man between 65 and 80 years old with acute or convalescent COVID-19. The CDR3 here is CASSFRSPSTDTQYF. Written as DNA, the CDR3 is TGCGCCAGCAGCTTTCGGAGTCCTAGCACAGATACGCAGTATTTT.